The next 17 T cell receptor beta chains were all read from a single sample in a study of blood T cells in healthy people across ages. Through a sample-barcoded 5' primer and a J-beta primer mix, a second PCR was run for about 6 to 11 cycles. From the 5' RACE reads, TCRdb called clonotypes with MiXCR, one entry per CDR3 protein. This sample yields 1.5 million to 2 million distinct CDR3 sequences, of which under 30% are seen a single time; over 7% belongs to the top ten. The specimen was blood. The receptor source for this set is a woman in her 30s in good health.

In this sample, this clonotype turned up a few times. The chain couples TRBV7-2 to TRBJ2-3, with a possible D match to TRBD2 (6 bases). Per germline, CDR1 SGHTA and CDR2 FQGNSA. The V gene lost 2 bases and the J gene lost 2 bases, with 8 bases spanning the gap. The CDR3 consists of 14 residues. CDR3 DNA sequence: TGTGCCAGCAGCTTATGGGAGGACACAGATACGCAGTATTTT. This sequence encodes CASSLWEDTDTQYF.

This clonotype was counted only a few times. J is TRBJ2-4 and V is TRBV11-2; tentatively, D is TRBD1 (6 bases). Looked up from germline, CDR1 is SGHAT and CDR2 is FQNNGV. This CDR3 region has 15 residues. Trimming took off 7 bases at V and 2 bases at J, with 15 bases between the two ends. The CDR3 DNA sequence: TGTGCCAGCACTACTACAGGGAATTCCAAAAACATTCAGTACTTC. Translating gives CASTTTGNSKNIQYF.

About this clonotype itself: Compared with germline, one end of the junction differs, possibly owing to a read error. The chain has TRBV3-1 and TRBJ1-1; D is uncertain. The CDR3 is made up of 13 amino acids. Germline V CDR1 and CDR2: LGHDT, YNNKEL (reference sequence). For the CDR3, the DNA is TGTGCCAGCAGCCAAGATCGGAACACTGAAGTTTTCTTT. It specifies CASSQDRNTEVFF.

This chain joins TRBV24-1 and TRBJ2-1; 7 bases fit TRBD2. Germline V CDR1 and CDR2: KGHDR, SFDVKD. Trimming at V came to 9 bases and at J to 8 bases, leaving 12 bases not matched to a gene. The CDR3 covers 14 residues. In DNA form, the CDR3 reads TGTGCCACCTCCAATACAGCGGGGCAGGATGAGCAGTTCTTC. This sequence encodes CATSNTAGQDEQFF.

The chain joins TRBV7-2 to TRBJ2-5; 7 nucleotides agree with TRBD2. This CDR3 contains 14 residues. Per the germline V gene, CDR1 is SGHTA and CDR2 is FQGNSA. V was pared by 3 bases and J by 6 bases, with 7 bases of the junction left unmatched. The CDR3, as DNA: TGTGCCAGCAGCTTGGGGGGGGAGTTAAAGACCCAGTACTTC. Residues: CASSLGGELKTQYF.

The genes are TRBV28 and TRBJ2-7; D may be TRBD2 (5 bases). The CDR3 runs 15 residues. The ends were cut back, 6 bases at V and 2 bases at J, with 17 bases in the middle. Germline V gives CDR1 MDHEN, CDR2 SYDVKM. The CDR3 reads CASRDSTYSPYEQYF. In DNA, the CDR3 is TGTGCCAGCAGGGACTCAACCTACTCCCCCTACGAGCAGTACTTC.

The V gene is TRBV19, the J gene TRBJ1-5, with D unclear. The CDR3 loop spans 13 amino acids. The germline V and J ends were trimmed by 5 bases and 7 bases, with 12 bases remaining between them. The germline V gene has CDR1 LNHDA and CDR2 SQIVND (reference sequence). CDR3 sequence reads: CASSSDAGQPQHF. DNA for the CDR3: TGTGCCAGTAGTTCCGATGCCGGCCAGCCCCAGCATTTT. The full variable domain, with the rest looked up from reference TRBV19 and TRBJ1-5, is DGGITQSPKYLFRKEGQNVTLSCEQNLNHDAMYWYRQDPGQGLRLIYYSQIVNDFQKGDIAEGYSVSREKKESFPLTVTSAQKNPTAFYLCASSSDAGQPQHFGDGTRLSIL.

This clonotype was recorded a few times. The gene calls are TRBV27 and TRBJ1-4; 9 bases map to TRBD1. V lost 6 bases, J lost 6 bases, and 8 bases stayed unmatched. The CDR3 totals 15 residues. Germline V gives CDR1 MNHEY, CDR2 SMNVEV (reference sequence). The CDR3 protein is CASRPPGQGDEKLFF. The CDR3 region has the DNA TGTGCCAGCAGACCTCCGGGACAGGGTGATGAAAAACTGTTTTTT. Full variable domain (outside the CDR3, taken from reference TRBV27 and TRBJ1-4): EAQVTQNPRYLITVTGKKLTVTCSQNMNHEYMSWYRQDPGLGLRQIYYSMNVEVTDKGDVPEGYKVSRKEKRNFPLILESPSPNQTSLYFCASRPPGQGDEKLFFGSGTQLSVL.

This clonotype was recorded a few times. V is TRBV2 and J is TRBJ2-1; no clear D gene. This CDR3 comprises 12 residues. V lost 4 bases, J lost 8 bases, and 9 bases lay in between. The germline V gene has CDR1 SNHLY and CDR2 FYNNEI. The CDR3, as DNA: TGTGCCAGCAGTGTTGGTGGATATGAGCAGTTCTTC. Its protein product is CASSVGGYEQFF.

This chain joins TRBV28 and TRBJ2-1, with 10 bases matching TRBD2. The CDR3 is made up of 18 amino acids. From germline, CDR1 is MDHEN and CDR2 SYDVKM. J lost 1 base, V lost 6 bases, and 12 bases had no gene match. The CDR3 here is CASRAGIAGGNSYNEQFF. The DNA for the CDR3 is TGTGCCAGCAGAGCCGGTATAGCGGGAGGTAATTCCTACAATGAGCAGTTCTTC.

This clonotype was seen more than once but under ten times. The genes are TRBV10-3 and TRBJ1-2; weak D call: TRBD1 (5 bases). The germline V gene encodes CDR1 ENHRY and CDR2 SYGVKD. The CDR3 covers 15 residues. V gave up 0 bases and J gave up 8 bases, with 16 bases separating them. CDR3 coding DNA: TGTGCCATCAGTGAGTCGACCCGAACAGGTGCCGGCTACACCTTC. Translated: CAISESTRTGAGYTF.

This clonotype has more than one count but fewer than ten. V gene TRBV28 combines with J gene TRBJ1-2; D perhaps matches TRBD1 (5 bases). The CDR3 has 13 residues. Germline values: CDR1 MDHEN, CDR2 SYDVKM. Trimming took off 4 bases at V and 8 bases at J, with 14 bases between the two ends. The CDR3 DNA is TGTGCCAGCAGTTCCGCAGGGAGATGGGGCTACACCTTC. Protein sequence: CASSSAGRWGYTF.

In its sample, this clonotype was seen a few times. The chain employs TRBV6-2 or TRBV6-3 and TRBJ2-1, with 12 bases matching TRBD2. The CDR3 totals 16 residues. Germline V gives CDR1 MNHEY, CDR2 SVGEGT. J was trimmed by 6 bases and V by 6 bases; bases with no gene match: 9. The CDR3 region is CASRPLPGLAGNEQFF. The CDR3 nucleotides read TGTGCCAGCAGACCGCTACCGGGACTAGCGGGCAATGAGCAGTTCTTC.

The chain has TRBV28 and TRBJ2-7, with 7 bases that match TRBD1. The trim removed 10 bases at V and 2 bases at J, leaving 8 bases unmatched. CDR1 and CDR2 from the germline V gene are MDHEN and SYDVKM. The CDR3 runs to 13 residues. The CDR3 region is CATHDRATYEQYF. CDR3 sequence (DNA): TGTGCCACTCACGACAGGGCAACCTACGAGCAGTACTTC.

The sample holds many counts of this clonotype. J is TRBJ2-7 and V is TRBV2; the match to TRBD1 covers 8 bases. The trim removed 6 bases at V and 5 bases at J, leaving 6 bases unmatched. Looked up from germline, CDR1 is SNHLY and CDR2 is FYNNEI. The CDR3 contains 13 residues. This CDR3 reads CASRWRQGNEQYF. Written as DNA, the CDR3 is TGTGCCAGCAGATGGAGACAGGGGAACGAGCAGTACTTC.

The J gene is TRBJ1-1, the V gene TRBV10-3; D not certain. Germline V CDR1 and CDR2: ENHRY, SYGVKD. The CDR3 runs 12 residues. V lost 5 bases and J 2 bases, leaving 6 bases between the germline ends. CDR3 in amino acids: CAISTHNTEAFF. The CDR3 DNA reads TGTGCCATCAGTACGCACAACACTGAAGCTTTCTTT.

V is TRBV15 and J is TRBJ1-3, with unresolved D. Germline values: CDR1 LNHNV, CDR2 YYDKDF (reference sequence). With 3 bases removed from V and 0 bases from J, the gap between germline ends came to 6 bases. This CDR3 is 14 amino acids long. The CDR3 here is CATSSSDSGNTIYF. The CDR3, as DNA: TGTGCCACCAGCAGCTCCGACTCTGGAAACACCATATATTTT.